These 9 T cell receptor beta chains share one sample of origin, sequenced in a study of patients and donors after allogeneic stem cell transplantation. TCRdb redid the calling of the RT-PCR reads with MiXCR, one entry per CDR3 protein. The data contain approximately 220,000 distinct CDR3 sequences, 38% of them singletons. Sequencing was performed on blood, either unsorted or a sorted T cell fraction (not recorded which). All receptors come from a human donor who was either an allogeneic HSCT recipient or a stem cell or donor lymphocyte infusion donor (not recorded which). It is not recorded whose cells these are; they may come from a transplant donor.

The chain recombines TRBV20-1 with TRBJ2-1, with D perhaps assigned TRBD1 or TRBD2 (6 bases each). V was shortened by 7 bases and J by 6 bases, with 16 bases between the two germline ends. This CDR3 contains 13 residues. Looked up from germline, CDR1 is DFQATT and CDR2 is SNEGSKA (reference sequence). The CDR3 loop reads CSVGGTAINEQFF. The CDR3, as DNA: TGCAGTGTAGGGGGGACTGCAATCAATGAGCAGTTCTTC.

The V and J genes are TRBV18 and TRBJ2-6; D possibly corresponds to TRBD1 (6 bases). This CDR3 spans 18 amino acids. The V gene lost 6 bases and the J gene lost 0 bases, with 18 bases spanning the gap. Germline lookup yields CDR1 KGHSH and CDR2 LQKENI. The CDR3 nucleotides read TGTGCCAGCTCCCAGAAGGACAGAGCTCTCTCTGGGGCCAACGTCCTGACTTTC. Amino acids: CASSQKDRALSGANVLTF.

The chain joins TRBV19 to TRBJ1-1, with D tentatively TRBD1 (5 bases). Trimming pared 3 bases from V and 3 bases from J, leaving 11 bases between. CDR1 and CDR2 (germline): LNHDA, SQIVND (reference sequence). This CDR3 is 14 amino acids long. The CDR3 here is CASSMGGWHTEAFF. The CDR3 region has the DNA TGTGCCAGTAGTATGGGGGGTTGGCACACTGAAGCTTTCTTT.

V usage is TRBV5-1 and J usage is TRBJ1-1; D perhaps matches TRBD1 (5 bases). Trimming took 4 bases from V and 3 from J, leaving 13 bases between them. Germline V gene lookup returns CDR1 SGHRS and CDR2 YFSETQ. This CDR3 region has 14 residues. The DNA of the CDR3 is TGCGCCAGCAGCATCCAGGGTGGGGACACTGAAGCTTTCTTT. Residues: CASSIQGGDTEAFF.

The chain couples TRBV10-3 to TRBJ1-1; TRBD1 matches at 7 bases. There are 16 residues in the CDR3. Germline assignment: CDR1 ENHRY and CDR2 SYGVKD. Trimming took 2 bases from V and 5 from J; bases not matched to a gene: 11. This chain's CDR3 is CAISEVRGSRGTEAFF. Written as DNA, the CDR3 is TGTGCCATCAGTGAGGTCAGGGGGTCGAGAGGTACTGAAGCTTTCTTT.

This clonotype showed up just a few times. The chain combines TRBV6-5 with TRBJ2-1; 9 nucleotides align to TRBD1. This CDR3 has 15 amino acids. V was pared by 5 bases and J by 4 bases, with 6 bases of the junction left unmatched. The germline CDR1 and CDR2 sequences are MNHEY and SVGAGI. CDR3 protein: CASSHRDRVYNEQFF. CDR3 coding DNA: TGTGCCAGCAGTCACCGGGACAGGGTGTACAATGAGCAGTTCTTC.

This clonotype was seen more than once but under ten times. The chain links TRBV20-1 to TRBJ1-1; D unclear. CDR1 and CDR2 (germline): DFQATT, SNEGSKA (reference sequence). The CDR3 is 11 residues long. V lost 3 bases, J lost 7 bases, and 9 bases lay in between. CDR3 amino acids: CSARGGSEAFF. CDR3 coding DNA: TGCAGTGCTAGGGGCGGCAGTGAAGCTTTCTTT.

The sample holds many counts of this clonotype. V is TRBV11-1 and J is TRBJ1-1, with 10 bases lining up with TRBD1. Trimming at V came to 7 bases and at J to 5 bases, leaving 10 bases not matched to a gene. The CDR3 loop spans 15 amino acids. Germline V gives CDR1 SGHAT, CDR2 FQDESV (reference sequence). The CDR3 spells CASTPRTGGWTEAFF. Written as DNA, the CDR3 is TGTGCCAGCACGCCCCGGACAGGGGGGTGGACTGAAGCTTTCTTT. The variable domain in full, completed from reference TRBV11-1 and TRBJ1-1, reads EAEVAQSPRYKITEKSQAVAFWCDPISGHATLYWYRQILGQGPELLVQFQDESVVDDSQLPKDRFSAERLKGVDSTLKIQPAELGDSAMYLCASTPRTGGWTEAFFGQGTRLTVV.

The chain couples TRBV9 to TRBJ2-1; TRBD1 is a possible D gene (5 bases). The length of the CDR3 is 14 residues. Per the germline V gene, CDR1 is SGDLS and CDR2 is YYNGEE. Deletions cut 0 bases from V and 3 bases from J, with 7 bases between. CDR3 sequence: CASSVADSYNEQFF. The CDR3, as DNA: TGTGCCAGCAGCGTAGCCGACAGCTACAATGAGCAGTTCTTC. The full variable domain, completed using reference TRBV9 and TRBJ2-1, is DSGVTQTPKHLITATGQRVTLRCSPRSGDLSVYWYQQSLDQGLQFLIQYYNGEERAKGNILERFSAQQFPDLHSELNLSSLELGDSALYFCASSVADSYNEQFFGPGTRLTVL.